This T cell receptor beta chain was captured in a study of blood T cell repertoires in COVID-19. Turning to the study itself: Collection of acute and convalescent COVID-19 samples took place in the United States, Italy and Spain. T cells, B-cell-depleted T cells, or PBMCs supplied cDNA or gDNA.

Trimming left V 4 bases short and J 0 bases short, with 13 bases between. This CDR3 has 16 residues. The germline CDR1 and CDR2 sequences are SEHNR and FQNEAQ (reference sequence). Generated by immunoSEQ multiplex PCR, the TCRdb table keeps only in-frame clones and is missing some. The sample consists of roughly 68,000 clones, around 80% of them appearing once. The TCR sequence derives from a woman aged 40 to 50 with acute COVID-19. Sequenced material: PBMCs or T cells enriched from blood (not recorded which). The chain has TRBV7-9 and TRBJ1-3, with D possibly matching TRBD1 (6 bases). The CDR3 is CASSYRAEGSGNTIYF. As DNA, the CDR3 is TGTGCCAGCAGCTACAGGGCTGAGGGCTCTGGAAACACCATATATTTT. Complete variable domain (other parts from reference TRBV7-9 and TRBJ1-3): DTGVSQNPRHKITKRGQNVTFRCDPISEHNRLYWYRQTLGQGPEFLTYFQNEAQLEKSRLLSDRFSAERPKGSFSTLEIQRTEQGDSAMYLCASSYRAEGSGNTIYFGEGSWLTVV.